This entry lists 27 T cell receptor delta chains sequenced from one sample in a study of gamma-delta T cells after stem cell transplantation. TCRdb reanalysed the RT-PCR reads with CATT. This table has about 2,900 delta-chain clones, 30% appearing once. The sample was gamma-delta T cells. The receptors were gathered from a human donor. It is not recorded whose cells these are; they may come from a transplant donor.

This clone is termed medium-sized. The chain has TRDV2 and TRDJ1; 7 nucleotides line up with TRDD3. With 3 bases clipped from V and 0 bases from J, the junction kept 12 bases outside the gene matches. The CDR3 totals 17 residues. Per germline, CDR1 GEAIGNYY and CDR2 EKD. In nucleotides, the CDR3 is TGTGCCTGTGACCCACTGGGGACCCGACAGTACACCGATAAACTCATCTTT. Translating it yields CACDPLGTRQYTDKLIF.

This clone qualifies as medium-sized. Other DNA sequences of this sample code for an identical CDR3. The chain employs TRDV2 and TRDJ3; 12 nucleotides line up with TRDD3. This CDR3 is built from 21 residues. V lost 2 bases to trimming and J lost 0 bases; unmatched junction nucleotides: 10. Looked up from germline, CDR1 is GEAIGNYY and CDR2 is EKD. The CDR3 loop reads CACDSPGGYGALSWDTRQMFF. The CDR3 coding sequence is TGTGCCTGTGACAGTCCTGGGGGATACGGGGCGCTCTCCTGGGACACCCGACAGATGTTTTTC.

This clone was found a few times. The rearrangement joins TRDV2 to TRDJ1, with 7 nucleotides matching TRDD3. The germline CDR1 and CDR2 sequences are GEAIGNYY and EKD. There are 15 residues in the CDR3. The V segment lost 5 bases and the J segment 2 bases; nucleotides outside the gene matches: 10. CDR3 loop: CACVSLLGRTDKLIF. CDR3 nucleotide sequence: TGTGCCTGTGTGTCTCTACTGGGGAGGACCGATAAACTCATCTTT.

About this clone: A much larger clone differs from this one at a single base, so this may be a read error. V and J are TRDV2 and TRDJ1, with 9 positions matching TRDD3. This CDR3 is 15 amino acids long. Per the germline V gene, CDR1 is GEAIGNYY and CDR2 is EKD. CDR3 amino acids: CARDTLGDSGDKLIF. The CDR3 nucleotides are TGTGCCCGTGACACGCTGGGGGATTCGGGCGATAAACTCATCTTT.

This clone is medium-sized. Because the CDR3's place on the DNA is in doubt, the DNA is left out and the CDR3 is given as listed by TCRdb. This chain connects TRAV29/DV5 to TRDJ1; TRDD3, the table's D call, lacks a check against the DNA. The CDR3 region is 22 residues in length, termini included. The germline V gene has CDR1 NSMFDY and CDR2 ISSIKDK. This chain's CDR3 is CSVLLCSKRFSGDIQYTDKLIF.

Note on this clone: This likely came from a read error, as a far larger clone is one base away. The rearrangement uses TRDV2 and TRDJ1; 8 bases match TRDD3. CDR1 GEAIGNYY and CDR2 EKD come from the germline V gene. V lost 5 bases to trimming and J lost 8 bases; unmatched junction nucleotides: 12. This CDR3 spans 14 amino acids. CDR3 nucleotides: TGTGCCTGTGGCGCTCTAACTGGGGGTCTAAAACTCATCTTT. This gives the protein CACGALTGGLKLIF.

This clone has just a few counts. One junction end disagrees with the germline gene, perhaps due to a read error. The gene calls are TRDV2 and TRDJ1, with D perhaps TRDD3 (6 bases). This CDR3 has 21 amino acids. Germline V gene data show CDR1 as GEAIGNYY and CDR2 as EKD. CDR3 bases: TGTGCCTGTGACCCATTAGGACCCCTGCTGGGGATTGAGTCGTACACCAATAAACTCATCTTT. This sequence encodes CACDPLGPLLGIESYTNKLIF.

J is TRDJ1 and V is TRDV1; 11 bases match TRDD3. The V segment lost 3 bases and the J segment 4 bases; nucleotides outside the gene matches: 25. Germline V lookup: CDR1 TSWWSYY, CDR2 QGS. This CDR3 contains 22 residues. The CDR3 is CALGDFPTNIPILGDNYDKLIF. The CDR3 nucleotides are TGTGCTCTTGGGGACTTTCCTACGAACATACCTATACTGGGGGATAACTACGATAAACTCATCTTT.

Only a few counts were recorded for this clone. This is likely an artifact of a read error, given a far larger clone one base away. The chain employs TRDV2 and TRDJ1, with TRDD3 identical over 9 bases. From germline, CDR1 is GEAIGNYY and CDR2 EKD. The CDR3 is 19 amino acids. V shed 3 bases, J shed 1 base, and the junction held 17 bases outside the gene matches. The CDR3 DNA reads TGTGCCTGTGACTCTATACAATCCTGGCTGGGGGATGGCACCGATAAACTCATCTTT. Protein product: CACDSIQSWLGDGTDKLIF.

Judged by abundance, this clone is medium-sized. The genes are TRDV2 and TRDJ1, with TRDD3 matching over 9 bases. CDR3 length: 19 residues. The germline V gene encodes CDR1 GEAIGNYY and CDR2 EKD. Trimming took 5 bases from V and 5 from J; bases not matched to a gene: 23. CDR3 DNA sequence: TGTGCCTGTGTCCCCCTCTTCACGACTGCTGGGGGATCCCTGGATAAACTCATCTTT. This sequence encodes CACVPLFTTAGGSLDKLIF.

This clone was found a few times. The chain is built from TRDV2 and TRDJ1; TRDD3 aligns across 13 bases. Germline values: CDR1 GEAIGNYY, CDR2 EKD. The V segment lost 0 bases and the J segment 0 bases; nucleotides outside the gene matches: 24. There are 24 residues in the CDR3. CDR3 loop: CACDTVSLTGGYEKKGGNTDKLIF. The CDR3 region has the DNA TGTGCCTGTGACACCGTATCGCTTACTGGGGGATACGAGAAAAAGGGCGGTAACACCGATAAACTCATCTTT.

This clone is medium-sized in the sample. The chain links TRDV2 to TRDJ1, with 8 bases identical to TRDD3. CDR1 GEAIGNYY and CDR2 EKD come from the germline V gene. V lost 0 bases and J lost 0; bases outside the gene matches: 17. The CDR3 runs to 20 residues. For the CDR3, the DNA is TGTGCCTGTGACACCGTACGTTCTCAAGACTGGGGGCTTTACACCGATAAACTCATCTTT. Translation: CACDTVRSQDWGLYTDKLIF.

The chain links TRDV2 to TRDJ1, with D perhaps matching TRDD3 (6 bases). This CDR3 is built from 15 residues. CDR1 and CDR2 from the germline V gene are GEAIGNYY and EKD. V dropped 0 bases and J dropped 1 base, with 11 bases sitting between them. The CDR3 bases are TGTGCCTGTGACACCGTGGGGGCCCCCACCGATAAACTCATCTTT. Its translation: CACDTVGAPTDKLIF.

This chain links TRDV2 with TRDJ1, with 10 bases fitting TRDD3. Unmatched junction bases numbered 12, after V lost 3 bases and J lost 0 bases. This CDR3 contains 18 residues. Germline V gene data show CDR1 as GEAIGNYY and CDR2 as EKD. The CDR3 reads CACDAILLGDSYTDKLIF. The CDR3, as DNA: TGTGCCTGTGACGCTATTCTACTGGGGGATTCGTACACCGATAAACTCATCTTT.

Of note for this clone: For this DNA, TCRdb reports the protein of a much larger clone, which diverges at residue 9, most likely from a read error; the protein presented here is translated directly from the DNA. The chain carries TRDV2 and TRDJ1, with 8 bases matching TRDD3. CDR1 is GEAIGNYY, CDR2 EKD, per germline. After removal of 3 bases from V and 5 bases from J, the junction contained 16 bases not matched to a gene. The CDR3 consists of 17 residues. Written as DNA, the CDR3 is TGTGCCTGTGACTCCTTACTGGGGGGTACGCTGGTAGATAAACTCATCTTT. Protein: CACDSLLGGTLVDKLIF.

Regarding this clone: The junction departs from the called germline gene at one end, perhaps through a read error. V usage is TRDV2 and J usage is TRDJ1; the match to TRDD3 covers 10 bases. The germline V gene has CDR1 GEAIGNYY and CDR2 EKD. CDR3 length: 23 amino acids. CDR3 coding DNA: TGTGCCTGTGGCACCGTGTCCTTGCCGCGGGGGGGATACGTCGGGGCTTACACCGATAAACTCATCTTT. Amino acids: CACGTVSLPRGGYVGAYTDKLIF.

Note on this clone: The junction shows a germline mismatch at one end, possibly a read error. The chain joins TRDV1 to TRDJ1; perhaps TRDD2 as D (5 bases). The CDR3 spans 20 residues. Looked up from germline, CDR1 is TSWWSYY and CDR2 is QGS. The CDR3 region is CALRELVSSVYGIYTDKLIF. Here the CDR3 DNA reads TGTGCTCTTAGGGAACTCGTTTCCTCCGTCTACGGAATCTACACCGATAAACTCATCTTT.

Comment on this clone: A much larger clone differs from this one at a single base, so this may be a read error. The chain couples TRDV2 to TRDJ1; 7 bases fit TRDD3. The CDR3 runs to 14 residues. Germline CDR1 reads GEAIGNYY; CDR2 reads EKD. The CDR3 sequence is CACDSWGATGKLIF. Written as DNA, the CDR3 is TGTGCCTGTGACAGCTGGGGGGCGACCGGTAAACTCATCTTT.

In the case of this clone: A much larger clone sits a single nucleotide away, making a read error possible. The chain couples TRDV2 to TRDJ1, with 9 bases matching TRDD3. In germline, CDR1 is GEAIGNYY, CDR2 EKD. V gave up 5 bases and J gave up 0 bases; unmatched junction bases: 6. This CDR3 has 15 residues. The CDR3 DNA reads as TGTGCCTGTGGCCTACTGGGGGACGACACCGATAAACTCATCTTT. Its protein product is CACGLLGDDTDKLIF.

As regards this clone: The protein held in TCRdb is that of a much larger clone and does not match this DNA's translation at residue 4, likely because of a read error; the protein shown is translated from the DNA. V usage is TRDV2 and J usage is TRDJ1; D might be TRDD3 (6 bases). CDR3 length equals 17 residues. V was shortened by 5 bases and J by 0 bases, with 21 bases between the two germline ends. CDR1 and CDR2 (germline): GEAIGNYY, EKD. The CDR3 reads CACGPAGDPLYTDKLIF. The CDR3 DNA is TGTGCCTGTGGCCCGGCAGGGGATCCACTGTACACCGATAAACTCATCTTT.

Notes on this clone: The mismatch at residue 9 between this DNA's translation and the TCRdb protein of a much larger clone likely reflects a read error; the protein shown is translated from the DNA. The V and J genes are TRDV2 and TRDJ1, with TRDD3 matching 7 bases. Germline-derived CDR1 and CDR2 are GEAIGNYY and EKD. The CDR3 has 17 amino acids. V gave up 0 bases and J gave up 3 bases; unmatched junction bases: 12. In nucleotides, the CDR3 is TGTGCCTGTGACACCGTGGAAAGTGTGGGATACCCCGATAAACTCATCTTT. Translating gives CACDTVESVGYPDKLIF.

Worth noting for this clone: This DNA's translation and the protein TCRdb lists, from a much larger clone, do not match at residue 4, likely due to a read error; the protein shown is translated from the DNA. As DNA, the CDR3 is TGTGCCTGTGGCGCTCCTGGGGGATACAGTGACACCGATAAACTCATCTTT. It specifies CACGAPGGYSDTDKLIF. The chain joins TRDV2 to TRDJ1, with 11 bases lining up with TRDD3. The V segment lost 5 bases and the J segment 0 bases; nucleotides outside the gene matches: 10. The CDR3 covers 17 residues. Germline assignment: CDR1 GEAIGNYY and CDR2 EKD.

In the case of this clone: A far bigger clonotype differs at one base, so this is likely a read error. CDR3 protein: CACDLSTGEYASWDTRQMFF. CDR3 sequence (DNA): TGTGCCTGTGATCTGAGTACTGGGGAATACGCGTCCTGGGACACCCGACAGATGTTTTTC. The J gene is TRDJ3, the V gene TRDV2, with 7 bases aligning to TRDD3. This CDR3 has 20 residues. J was trimmed by 1 base and V by 4 bases; bases with no gene match: 15. Germline CDR1 is GEAIGNYY and CDR2 is EKD.

On this clone: This probably arose from a read error, given a far larger clone one base away. This sequence joins TRDV2 and TRDJ1; maybe TRDD3 (5 bases). Germline values: CDR1 GEAIGNYY, CDR2 EKD. CDR3 size: 15 residues. The CDR3 sequence: CACDTLGGATDRLIF. CDR3 coding DNA: TGTGCCTGTGACACGTTAGGGGGGGCCACCGATAGACTCATCTTT.

This clone was seen a few times. TCRdb assigns this DNA the protein of a much larger clone, which departs from its translation at residue 15; this likely reflects a read error, and the protein shown comes from translating the DNA. This chain uses TRDV2 with TRDJ1; D remains unclear. The CDR3 is made up of 18 amino acids. In germline, CDR1 is GEAIGNYY, CDR2 EKD. The CDR3 region has the DNA TGTGCCTGTGACACCCTGCTGACACCGAATTCATACACCGATAGACTCATCTTT. This encodes CACDTLLTPNSYTDRLIF.

Points on this clone: A far larger clone is a single base away, which makes a read error likely. This same CDR3 is encoded by further DNA sequences in the sample. V usage is TRDV2 and J usage is TRDJ1; the D is unclear. The CDR3 has 18 amino acids. V lost 0 bases and J lost 0, with 19 bases in between. CDR1 and CDR2 from the germline V gene are GEAIGNYY and EKD. The CDR3 region has the DNA TGTGCCTGTGACACCCTGTTGACACCGAATTCATACACCGATAAACTCATCTTT. Its protein is CACDTLLTPNSYTDKLIF.

The V gene is TRDV2, the J gene TRDJ1, with a weak D call TRDD3 (5 bases). The CDR3 covers 17 residues. Germline CDR1 is GEAIGNYY and CDR2 is EKD. V shed 1 base and J shed 5 bases, with 22 bases lying between them. CDR3 in amino acids: CACDTVARVTLGDKLIF. In DNA form, the CDR3 reads TGTGCCTGTGACACAGTTGCCAGGGTCACCTTGGGGGATAAACTCATCTTT.